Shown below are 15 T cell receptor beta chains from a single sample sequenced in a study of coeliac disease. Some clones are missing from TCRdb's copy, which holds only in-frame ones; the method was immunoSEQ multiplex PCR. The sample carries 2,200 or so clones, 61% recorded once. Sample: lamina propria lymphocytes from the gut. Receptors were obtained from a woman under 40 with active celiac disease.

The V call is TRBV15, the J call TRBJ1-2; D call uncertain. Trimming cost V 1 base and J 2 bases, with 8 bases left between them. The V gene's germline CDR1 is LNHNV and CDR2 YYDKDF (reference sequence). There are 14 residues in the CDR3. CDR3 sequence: CATSRVGSNYGYTF. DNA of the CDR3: TGTGCCACCAGCAGAGTCGGGAGCAACTATGGCTACACCTTC.

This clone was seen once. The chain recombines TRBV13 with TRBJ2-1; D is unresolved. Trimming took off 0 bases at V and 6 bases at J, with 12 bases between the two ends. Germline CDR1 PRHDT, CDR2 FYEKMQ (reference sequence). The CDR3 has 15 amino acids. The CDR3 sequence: CASSLGVAISNEQFF. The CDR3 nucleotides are TGTGCCAGCAGCTTAGGTGTCGCAATTAGCAATGAGCAGTTCTTC.

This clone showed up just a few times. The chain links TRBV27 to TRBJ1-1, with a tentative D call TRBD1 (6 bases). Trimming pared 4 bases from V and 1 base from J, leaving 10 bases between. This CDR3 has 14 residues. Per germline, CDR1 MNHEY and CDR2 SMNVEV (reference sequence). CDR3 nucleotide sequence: TGTGCCAGCAGTTCGAGGACAGCGAACACTGAAGCTTTCTTT. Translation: CASSSRTANTEAFF.

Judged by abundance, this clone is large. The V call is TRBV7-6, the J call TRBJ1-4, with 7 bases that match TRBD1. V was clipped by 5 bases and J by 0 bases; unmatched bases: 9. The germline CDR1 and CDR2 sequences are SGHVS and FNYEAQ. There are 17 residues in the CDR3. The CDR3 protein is CASSPQTGTSTNEKLFF. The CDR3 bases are TGTGCCAGCAGCCCGCAGACAGGGACTTCAACTAATGAAAAACTGTTTTTT.

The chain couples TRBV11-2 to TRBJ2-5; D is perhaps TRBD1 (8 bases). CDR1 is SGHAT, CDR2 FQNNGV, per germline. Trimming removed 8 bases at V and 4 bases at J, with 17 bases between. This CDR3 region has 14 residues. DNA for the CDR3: TGTGCCAGCCATTGGACAGGGAGGGGAGAGACCCAGTACTTC. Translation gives CASHWTGRGETQYF.

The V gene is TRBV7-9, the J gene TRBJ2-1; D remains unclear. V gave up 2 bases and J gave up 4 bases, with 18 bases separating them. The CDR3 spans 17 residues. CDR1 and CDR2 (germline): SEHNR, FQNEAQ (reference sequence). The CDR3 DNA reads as TGTGCCAGCAGCTTACCCTACCTTAACGGAGAATACAATGAGCAGTTCTTC. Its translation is CASSLPYLNGEYNEQFF.

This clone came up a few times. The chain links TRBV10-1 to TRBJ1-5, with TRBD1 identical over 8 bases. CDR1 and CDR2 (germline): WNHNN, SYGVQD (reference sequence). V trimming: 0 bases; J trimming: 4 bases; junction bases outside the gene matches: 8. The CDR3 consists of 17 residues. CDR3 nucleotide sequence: TGCGCCAGCAGTGAGTCCGGACAGGGAGGGGGAAATCAGCCCCAGCATTTT. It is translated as CASSESGQGGGNQPQHF.

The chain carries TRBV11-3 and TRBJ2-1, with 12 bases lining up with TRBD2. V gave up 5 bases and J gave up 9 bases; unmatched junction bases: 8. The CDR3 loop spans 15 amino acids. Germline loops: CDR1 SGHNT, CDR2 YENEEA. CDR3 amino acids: CASSAGLAGGGEQFF. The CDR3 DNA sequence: TGTGCCAGCAGCGCGGGACTAGCGGGCGGCGGTGAGCAGTTCTTC.

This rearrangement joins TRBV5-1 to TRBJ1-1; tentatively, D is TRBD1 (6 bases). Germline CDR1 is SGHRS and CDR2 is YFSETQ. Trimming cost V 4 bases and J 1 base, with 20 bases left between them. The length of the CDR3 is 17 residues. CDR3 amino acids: CASSPTGGGPRNTEAFF. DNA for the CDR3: TGCGCCAGCAGCCCTACGGGGGGGGGCCCTCGGAACACTGAAGCTTTCTTT.

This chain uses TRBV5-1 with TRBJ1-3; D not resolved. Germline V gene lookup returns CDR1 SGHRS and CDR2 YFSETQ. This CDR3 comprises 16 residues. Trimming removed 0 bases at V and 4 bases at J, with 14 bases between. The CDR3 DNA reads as TGCGCCAGCAGCTTGGAATCCCGGTACCCAGGAAACACCATATATTTT. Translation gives CASSLESRYPGNTIYF.

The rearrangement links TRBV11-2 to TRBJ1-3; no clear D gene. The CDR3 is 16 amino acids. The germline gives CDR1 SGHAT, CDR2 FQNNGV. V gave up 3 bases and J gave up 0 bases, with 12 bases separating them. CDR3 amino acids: CASSFQAAGSGNTIYF. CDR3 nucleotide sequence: TGTGCCAGCAGCTTTCAGGCTGCCGGCTCTGGAAACACCATATATTTT.

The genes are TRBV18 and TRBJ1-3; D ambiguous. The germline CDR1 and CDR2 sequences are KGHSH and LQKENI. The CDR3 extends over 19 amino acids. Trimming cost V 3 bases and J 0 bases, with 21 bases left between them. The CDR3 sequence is CASSPWESAQTSSGNTIYF. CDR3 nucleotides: TGTGCCAGCTCACCTTGGGAGTCAGCACAAACCTCCTCTGGAAACACCATATATTTT.

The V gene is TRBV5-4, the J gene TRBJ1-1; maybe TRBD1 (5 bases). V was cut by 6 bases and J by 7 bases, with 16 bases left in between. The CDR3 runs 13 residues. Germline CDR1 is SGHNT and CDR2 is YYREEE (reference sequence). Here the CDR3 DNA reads TGTGCCAGCAAAAAGCGGGGCTCCGGTGAAGCTTTCTTT. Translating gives CASKKRGSGEAFF.

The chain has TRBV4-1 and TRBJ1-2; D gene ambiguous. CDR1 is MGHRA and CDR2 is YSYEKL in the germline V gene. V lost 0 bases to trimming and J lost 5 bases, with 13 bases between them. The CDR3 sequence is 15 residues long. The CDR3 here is CASSQEELHRYGYTF. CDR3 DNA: TGCGCCAGCAGCCAAGAGGAGTTACACCGGTATGGCTACACCTTC.

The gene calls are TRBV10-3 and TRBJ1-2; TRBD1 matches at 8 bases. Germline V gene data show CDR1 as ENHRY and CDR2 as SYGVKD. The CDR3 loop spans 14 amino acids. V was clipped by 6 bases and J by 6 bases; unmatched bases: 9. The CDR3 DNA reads TGTGCCATCAGAGAGCTTATACAGGGGGATGGCTACACCTTC. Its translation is CAIRELIQGDGYTF.